This T cell receptor beta chain comes out of a study of OX40 agonist ivuxolimab in advanced cancers. The CDR3 is 16 residues long. With 4 bases clipped from V and 3 bases from J, the junction kept 8 bases outside the gene matches. The germline gives CDR1 SEHNR, CDR2 FQNEAQ (reference sequence). Overall study findings and caveats: CD8+ T cells showed, on average, more clonal expansion than CD4+ cells.

To note about this clone: Its antigen is not known.

Assay: immunoSEQ multiplex PCR; the TCRdb copy retains only in-frame clones and omits some. The sample includes some 60,000 clones, approximately 90% of them seen just once. The receptor's source is an adult with an advanced solid tumor such as melanoma, head and neck, liver or kidney cancer. The chain uses TRBV7-9 and TRBJ2-2, with 7 bases matching TRBD1. This specimen consisted of CD4+ or CD8+ T cells sorted from blood, obtained in a trial of the OX40 agonist ivuxolimab. The CDR3 DNA sequence: TGTGCCAGCAGCTCTTACCTCCAGGGGGACACCGGGGAGCTGTTTTTT. This sequence encodes CASSSYLQGDTGELFF.